A selection of T cell receptor beta chains follows, all from one sample in a study of a mutant IDH1 vaccine in newly diagnosed glioma. Sequencing was performed with immunoSEQ multiplex PCR; in TCRdb, only in-frame clones are kept and a portion is missing. The data hold around 60,000 clones, with around 84% observed a single time. These receptors have no identified antigens. This material consisted of PBMCs, taken from a glioma patient whose treatment included an IDH1 peptide vaccine. These receptors all stem from a man younger than 45 with glioma. Each CDR3 is given with its conserved first and last residue. Each record gives: V gene, clone size, D gene, J gene, CDR3 protein, CDR3 DNA. A D gene is named only where the DNA matches it firmly. Clone size is not always given. Where it is, it says once, few, many or a class for expanded clones.

TRBV5-1,NA,TRBD2,TRBJ2-7,CASSGTRAGVNYEQYF,TGCGCCAGCAGCGGTACAAGAGCGGGGGTAAATTACGAGCAGTACTTC
TRBV7-8,few,NA,TRBJ2-6,CASSLLSRYRAVSGANVLTF,TGTGCCAGCAGCTTATTATCTCGCTACAGGGCCGTCTCTGGGGCCAACGTCCTGACTTTC
TRBV7-9,NA,NA,TRBJ2-1,CASSFGRSSYNEQFF,TGTGCCAGCAGCTTCGGGCGAAGCTCCTACAATGAGCAGTTCTTC
TRBV7-8,NA,NA,TRBJ2-7,CASSLEEDDYEQYF,TGTGCCAGCAGCTTAGAAGAGGACGACTACGAGCAGTACTTC
TRBV6-5,once,NA,TRBJ1-5,CASRPQGNQPQHF,TGTGCCAGCAGGCCACAGGGAAATCAGCCCCAGCATTTT
TRBV5-1,NA,TRBD2,TRBJ2-3,CASSLVLAGGPPDTQYF,TGCGCCAGCAGCTTGGTTCTAGCGGGGGGGCCGCCGGATACGCAGTATTTT
TRBV30,NA,NA,TRBJ2-3,CAWNREGGNTDTQYF,TGTGCCTGGAACAGGGAGGGAGGGAACACAGATACGCAGTATTTT
TRBV11-2,few,NA,TRBJ1-1,CASSLPTGETVNTEAFF,TGTGCCAGCAGCCTTCCAACAGGAGAAACTGTGAACACTGAAGCTTTCTTT
TRBV5-8,NA,NA,TRBJ2-1,CASSLGLFDYNEQFF,TGTGCCAGCAGCTTGGGGCTTTTCGACTACAATGAGCAGTTCTTC
TRBV10-3,NA,TRBD1,TRBJ2-7,CAISEFGDRNEQYF,TGTGCCATCAGTGAGTTTGGGGACAGGAACGAGCAGTACTTC
TRBV2,NA,TRBD2,TRBJ2-5,CASSDLGTSFESETQYF,TGTGCCAGCAGTGATTTAGGGACTAGCTTCGAATCGGAGACCCAGTACTTC
TRBV2,NA,NA,TRBJ2-5,CASSSRSGRETQYF,TGTGCCAGCAGCTCTCGGTCAGGGAGGGAGACCCAGTACTTC
TRBV12-5,NA,TRBD1,TRBJ1-4,CASGLGGDRLPEKLFF,TGTGCTAGTGGTTTGGGGGGGGACAGGCTCCCTGAAAAACTGTTTTTT
TRBV7-7,NA,NA,TRBJ2-5,CASSPDLEKTQYF,TGTGCCAGCAGCCCTGACTTAGAGAAGACCCAGTACTTC
TRBV5-1,NA,NA,TRBJ2-6,CASSFGGSSGANVLTF,TGCGCCAGCAGCTTTGGGGGGAGCTCTGGGGCCAACGTCCTGACTTTC
TRBV2,NA,NA,TRBJ2-2,CASSQSGPLNTGELFF,TGTGCCAGCAGCCAGTCGGGACCGTTGAACACCGGGGAGCTGTTTTTT
TRBV18,NA,NA,TRBJ1-1,CASSPGTLRTEAFF,TGTGCCAGCTCACCTGGGACCCTACGGACTGAAGCTTTCTTT
TRBV29-1,NA,NA,TRBJ1-1,CSVEGHLGTDTEAFF,TGCAGCGTTGAGGGACATCTAGGAACGGACACTGAAGCTTTCTTT
TRBV13,NA,TRBD2,TRBJ2-5,CASRESTSGFETQYF,TGTGCCAGCAGGGAGTCGACTAGCGGATTCGAGACCCAGTACTTC
TRBV6-5,NA,NA,TRBJ1-6,CASSSTASSYNSPLHF,TGTGCCAGCAGTTCTACAGCAAGCTCCTATAATTCACCCCTCCACTTT
TRBV11-2,NA,NA,TRBJ2-3,CASRPQGTDTQYF,TGTGCCAGCAGACCCCAGGGCACAGATACGCAGTATTTT
TRBV6-1,NA,NA,TRBJ1-4,CASSVVQANNEKLFF,TGTGCCAGCAGTGTAGTGCAGGCCAATAATGAAAAACTGTTTTTT
TRBV28,NA,NA,TRBJ1-2,CASSSGGDGYTF,TGTGCCAGCAGTTCCGGGGGCGATGGCTACACCTTC
TRBV5-1,NA,NA,TRBJ2-3,CASSLEGSTDTQYF,TGCGCCAGCAGCTTGGAGGGTAGCACAGATACGCAGTATTTT
TRBV27,NA,NA,TRBJ2-7,CASSLSRRTDYEQYF,TGTGCCAGCAGTTTATCAAGGCGTACAGACTACGAGCAGTACTTC
TRBV9,few,NA,TRBJ1-1,CASSGGRNTEAFF,TGTGCCAGCAGCGGGGGACGGAACACTGAAGCTTTCTTT
TRBV27,NA,NA,TRBJ1-2,CASSSEAANYGYTF,TGTGCCAGCAGTTCCGAGGCAGCTAACTATGGCTACACCTTC
TRBV11-2,NA,NA,TRBJ1-2,CASSLTGLNYGYTF,TGTGCCAGCAGCTTAACAGGGCTTAACTATGGCTACACCTTC
TRBV4-1,NA,NA,TRBJ2-5,CASSQGNREATQYF,TGCGCCAGCAGCCAAGGCAACAGGGAGGCGACCCAGTACTTC
TRBV11-2,NA,TRBD1,TRBJ1-1,CASSPGQGARDTEAFF,TGTGCCAGCAGCCCTGGACAGGGGGCTAGGGACACTGAAGCTTTCTTT
TRBV4-2,NA,NA,TRBJ2-7,CASSLTGNLYEQYF,TGTGCCAGCAGCCTAACAGGGAACTTGTACGAGCAGTACTTC
TRBV4-1,NA,NA,TRBJ2-7,CASSQSPLDLTYEQYF,TGCGCCAGCAGCCAATCTCCCCTGGACCTGACCTACGAGCAGTACTTC
TRBV5-8,NA,NA,TRBJ1-1,CASSLVPGGVAFF,TGTGCCAGCAGCTTGGTTCCAGGAGGTGTAGCTTTCTTT
TRBV10-3,NA,NA,TRBJ1-3,CAINEPPGSSGNTIYF,TGTGCCATCAACGAACCTCCCGGGAGCTCTGGAAACACCATATATTTT
TRBV4-2,NA,TRBD2,TRBJ2-7,CASSQDRSGGAYEQYF,TGTGCCAGCAGCCAAGATCGAAGCGGGGGGGCCTACGAGCAGTACTTC
TRBV18,few,NA,TRBJ1-6,CASSPWGDSPLHF,TGTGCCAGCTCACCGTGGGGGGACTCACCCCTCCACTTT
TRBV6-5,NA,NA,TRBJ2-7,CASSQDLYEQYF,TGTGCCAGCAGTCAGGACCTCTACGAGCAGTACTTC
TRBV5-1,NA,TRBD1,TRBJ1-1,CASSGRQGPGEAFF,TGCGCCAGCAGCGGCCGACAGGGCCCTGGTGAAGCTTTCTTT
TRBV18,NA,NA,TRBJ2-6,CASSPRQGSSGANVLTF,TGTGCCAGCTCACCACGTCAGGGAAGCTCTGGGGCCAACGTCCTGACTTTC
TRBV7-9,NA,NA,TRBJ1-5,CASSFKVIVSNQPQHF,TGTGCCAGCAGCTTTAAAGTCATTGTCAGCAATCAGCCCCAGCATTTT
TRBV15,NA,TRBD1,TRBJ1-5,CATSREGTGATQPQHF,TGTGCCACCAGCAGAGAGGGGACAGGGGCCACTCAGCCCCAGCATTTT